These 31 T cell receptor beta chains share one sample of origin, sequenced in a study of OX40 agonist ivuxolimab in advanced cancers. Clones were sequenced by immunoSEQ multiplex PCR, and TCRdb holds only the in-frame ones, with some missing. The sample includes around 80,000 clones, approximately 86% of them seen just once. The specimen was CD4+ or CD8+ T cells sorted from blood, collected in a trial of the OX40 agonist ivuxolimab. These receptors all come from an adult with an advanced solid tumor such as melanoma, head and neck, liver or kidney cancer.

In this sample, this clone turned up a few times. The rearrangement links TRBV7-9 to TRBJ1-1, with D unclear. The V gene's germline CDR1 is SEHNR and CDR2 FQNEAQ (reference sequence). V dropped 8 bases and J dropped 0 bases, with 7 bases sitting between them. This CDR3 is 12 amino acids long. CDR3 region: CASGELNTEAFF. The DNA of the CDR3 is TGTGCCAGCGGAGAGCTGAACACTGAAGCTTTCTTT.

Of note for this clone: A junction boundary mismatches the germline segment, possibly from a read error. The CDR3 here is CASSVAGGGTDTQYF. In nucleotides, the CDR3 is TGTGCCAGCAGCGTAGCGGGGGGGGGTACAGATACGCAGTATTTT. The J gene is TRBJ2-3, the V gene TRBV7-2, with 11 bases lining up with TRBD2. The CDR3 covers 15 residues. From germline, CDR1 is SGHTA and CDR2 FQGNSA.

This clone was counted once. J is TRBJ1-6 and V is TRBV9; D not resolved. This CDR3 region has 16 residues. V gave up 4 bases and J gave up 9 bases, with 20 bases separating them. Germline CDR1 is SGDLS and CDR2 is YYNGEE. CDR3 residues: CASSPMGSNSFSPLHF. CDR3 sequence (DNA): TGTGCCAGCAGCCCGATGGGTTCAAACAGTTTTTCACCCCTCCACTTT.

V and J are TRBV19 and TRBJ2-2; D might be TRBD1 or TRBD2, each matching 5 bases. Germline V gene lookup returns CDR1 LNHDA and CDR2 SQIVND (reference sequence). Between the trimmed V and J ends, which lost 3 bases and 4 bases, there was a span of 12 bases. The CDR3 sequence is 15 residues long. The CDR3 nucleotides read TGTGCCAGTAGTATTTTGGGGGAGACCACCGGGGAGCTGTTTTTT. Translating it yields CASSILGETTGELFF.

This clone has only one observation. The chain carries TRBV27 and TRBJ2-7; D not resolved. Germline loops: CDR1 MNHEY, CDR2 SMNVEV (reference sequence). With 4 bases removed from V and 2 bases from J, the gap between germline ends came to 24 bases. This CDR3 contains 18 residues. CDR3 DNA: TGTGCCAGCAGTTCCGCCAACCCAAGGTTATACGAGCCCTACGAGCAGTACTTC. It encodes CASSSANPRLYEPYEQYF.

The sample holds one count of this clone. This chain uses TRBV19 with TRBJ1-3; the D gene is possibly TRBD1 (6 bases). The CDR3 has 15 amino acids. With 3 bases removed from V and 0 bases from J, the gap between germline ends came to 9 bases. The V gene's germline CDR1 is LNHDA and CDR2 SQIVND (reference sequence). The CDR3 protein is CASSITGISGNTIYF. DNA of the CDR3: TGTGCCAGTAGTATCACAGGGATCTCTGGAAACACCATATATTTT.

This clone occurred once. The rearrangement links TRBV7-8 to TRBJ2-7; the D call may be TRBD1 or TRBD2 (5 bases each). Trimming shortened V by 1 base and J by 2 bases, and 15 bases separated the two germline ends. Germline loops: CDR1 SGHVS, CDR2 FQNEAQ. The CDR3 runs 16 residues. In DNA form, the CDR3 reads TGTGCCAGCAGCTTAGGGGACGACCGGATAACCTACGAGCAGTACTTC. Translation: CASSLGDDRITYEQYF.

The gene calls are TRBV10-2 and TRBJ1-1; 9 nucleotides align to TRBD1. From germline, CDR1 is WSHSY and CDR2 SAAADI. The CDR3 spans 14 residues. With 2 bases clipped from V and 5 bases from J, the junction kept 3 bases outside the gene matches. The DNA for the CDR3 is TGCGCCAGCAGTGAGGGGACAGGGCCAACTGAAGCTTTCTTT. As protein: CASSEGTGPTEAFF.

The chain joins TRBV10-3 to TRBJ1-5; D unresolved. Trimming stripped 5 bases from V and 4 bases from J, with 9 bases between. The V gene's germline CDR1 is ENHRY and CDR2 SYGVKD. CDR3 length: 13 amino acids. This CDR3 is CAISRENNQPQHF. CDR3 DNA sequence: TGTGCCATCAGTCGGGAAAATAATCAGCCCCAGCATTTT.

The rearrangement links TRBV5-5 to TRBJ2-1; D is possibly TRBD2 (6 bases). The length of the CDR3 is 13 residues. V lost 3 bases, J lost 9 bases, and 13 bases lay in between. The germline CDR1 and CDR2 sequences are SGHKS and YYEKEE (reference sequence). CDR3 DNA sequence: TGTGCCAGCAGCTACGTAGCGGAAGGTGAGCAGTTCTTC. Amino acid sequence: CASSYVAEGEQFF. The variable domain in full, completed from reference TRBV5-5 and TRBJ2-1, reads DAGVTQSPTHLIKTRGQQVTLRCSPISGHKSVSWYQQVLGQGPQFIFQYYEKEERGRGNFPDRFSARQFPNYSSELNVNALLLGDSALYLCASSYVAEGEQFFGPGTRLTVL.

The chain links TRBV5-4 to TRBJ2-5; D is undetermined. The germline gives CDR1 SGHNT, CDR2 YYREEE (reference sequence). The CDR3 length is 13 residues. V lost 0 bases and J lost 4, with 7 bases in between. The CDR3 DNA reads as TGTGCCAGCAGCTTGGCTTGGGGAGAGACCCAGTACTTC. Residues: CASSLAWGETQYF. The variable domain in full, completed from reference TRBV5-4 and TRBJ2-5, reads ETGVTQSPTHLIKTRGQQVTLRCSSQSGHNTVSWYQQALGQGPQFIFQYYREEENGRGNFPPRFSGLQFPNYSSELNVNALELDDSALYLCASSLAWGETQYFGPGTRLLVL.

The table lists this clone with a count of one. The gene calls are TRBV7-9 and TRBJ1-1; the D is unclear. V shed 8 bases and J shed 3 bases, with 13 bases lying between them. CDR1 is SEHNR, CDR2 FQNEAQ, per germline (reference sequence). The CDR3 spans 13 residues. CDR3 sequence: CASGEDQHTEAFF. The CDR3 DNA reads as TGTGCCAGCGGAGAGGACCAACACACTGAAGCTTTCTTT.

The chain joins TRBV11-2 to TRBJ2-5; tentative D call: TRBD1 (6 bases). V lost 3 bases and J 0 bases, leaving 11 bases between the germline ends. Germline values: CDR1 SGHAT, CDR2 FQNNGV. CDR3 length: 15 residues. CDR3 loop: CASSLTTGYQETQYF. CDR3 DNA sequence: TGTGCCAGCAGCTTGACGACAGGCTACCAAGAGACCCAGTACTTC.

V gene TRBV23-1 combines with J gene TRBJ2-1; TRBD2 matches 8 bases. TRBV23-1 is identified as an open reading frame with a role that is uncertain. Trimming took 2 bases from V and 7 from J; bases not matched to a gene: 10. The CDR3 is made up of 16 amino acids. The CDR3 bases are TGCGCCAGCAGTCAACCCCCTTCGGGGGGGCCGAATGAGCAGTTCTTC. Translation: CASSQPPSGGPNEQFF.

In its sample, this clone was seen a few times. This chain uses TRBV19 with TRBJ1-1; D not certain. The germline gives CDR1 LNHDA, CDR2 SQIVND (reference sequence). The CDR3 loop spans 13 amino acids. The V gene lost 3 bases and the J gene lost 3 bases, with 8 bases spanning the gap. The CDR3 nucleotides are TGTGCCAGTAGTATGACACAATACACTGAAGCTTTCTTT. It specifies CASSMTQYTEAFF.

This clone was seen a few times. This chain uses TRBV6-1 with TRBJ1-6; no definite D call. Per germline, CDR1 MNHNS and CDR2 SASEGT. V was clipped by 0 bases and J by 7 bases, with 1 base between them. The CDR3 runs to 12 residues. The CDR3 region has the DNA TGTGCCAGCAGTGAAGCAAATTCACCCCTCCACTTT. Its protein product is CASSEANSPLHF.

V usage is TRBV6-1 and J usage is TRBJ2-3; 7 bases agree with TRBD2. The junction had 6 bases not matched to a gene; V was cut back by 1 base and J by 2 bases. The CDR3 sequence is 16 residues long. Germline CDR1 and CDR2: MNHNS and SASEGT. The CDR3 loop is CASSEEGGGNTDTQYF. The DNA of the CDR3 is TGTGCCAGCAGTGAAGAGGGCGGGGGAAACACAGATACGCAGTATTTT.

The chain couples TRBV5-1 to TRBJ1-1; D gene unclear. Trimming shortened V by 1 base and J by 1 base, and 5 bases separated the two germline ends. Germline V gene lookup returns CDR1 SGHRS and CDR2 YFSETQ. The CDR3 contains 13 residues. The CDR3 DNA follows: TGCGCCAGCAGCTTGAAGGCGAACACTGAAGCTTTCTTT. Translated: CASSLKANTEAFF.

The V and J genes are TRBV6-1 and TRBJ1-2, with D maybe TRBD1 (6 bases). The CDR3 runs 15 residues. V gave up 0 bases and J gave up 2 bases, with 10 bases separating them. The germline V gene has CDR1 MNHNS and CDR2 SASEGT. The CDR3 here is CASSEASRGNYGYTF. DNA for the CDR3: TGTGCCAGCAGTGAAGCGAGCAGGGGAAACTATGGCTACACCTTC.

CDR3 sequence: CASSISTGANYGYTF. The CDR3 nucleotides are TGTGCCAGCAGCATCTCTACCGGAGCTAACTATGGCTACACCTTC. The rearrangement joins TRBV5-5 to TRBJ1-2; D unresolved. The CDR3 runs to 15 residues. CDR1 and CDR2 (germline): SGHKS, YYEKEE (reference sequence). Trimming took 4 bases from V and 0 from J, leaving 13 bases between them.

The J gene is TRBJ1-5, the V gene TRBV7-2, with D perhaps matching TRBD1 (6 bases). The CDR3 extends over 17 amino acids. The germline V gene has CDR1 SGHTA and CDR2 FQGNSA. V was cut by 2 bases and J by 4 bases, with 18 bases left in between. CDR3 DNA sequence: TGTGCCAGCAGCTTAATATCGGGGGTAGGGGGGAATCAGCCCCAGCATTTT. It is translated as CASSLISGVGGNQPQHF.

The chain uses TRBV2 and TRBJ2-7; possibly TRBD1 for D (6 bases). The V end was cut by 8 bases, the J end by 4 bases, with 12 bases between. Germline V lookup: CDR1 SNHLY, CDR2 FYNNEI. This CDR3 has 12 amino acids. The CDR3 DNA follows: TGTGCCAGCGGTGGGACATCTTACGAGCAGTACGTC. It specifies CASGGTSYEQYV.

V and J are TRBV28 and TRBJ1-4, with TRBD1 as a possible D gene (5 bases). The CDR3 length is 14 residues. Between the trimmed V and J ends, which lost 6 bases and 7 bases, there was a span of 15 bases. CDR1 MDHEN and CDR2 SYDVKM come from the germline V gene. This CDR3 is CASSLLGRGEKLFF. The CDR3 nucleotides read TGTGCCAGCAGCCTACTGGGGCGAGGTGAAAAACTGTTTTTT.

This clone has just a few counts. The J gene is TRBJ1-3, the V gene TRBV19, with TRBD1 as a possible D gene (6 bases). Trimming left V 2 bases short and J 2 bases short, with 13 bases between. CDR1 and CDR2 from the germline V gene are LNHDA and SQIVND (reference sequence). The CDR3 covers 16 residues. CDR3 DNA: TGTGCCAGTAGTATACAGGGGAGAGGAGCTGGAAACACCATATATTTT. This gives the protein CASSIQGRGAGNTIYF.

This clone was recorded a few times. The V gene is TRBV7-9, the J gene TRBJ2-1, with TRBD2 identical over 7 bases. Germline V gives CDR1 SEHNR, CDR2 FQNEAQ (reference sequence). This CDR3 spans 13 amino acids. V trimming: 4 bases; J trimming: 9 bases; junction bases outside the gene matches: 6. For the CDR3, the DNA is TGTGCCAGCAGCTCAGGACTAGGAGTTGAGCAGTTCTTC. As protein: CASSSGLGVEQFF. Together with reference TRBV7-9 and TRBJ2-1, the CDR3 gives the full variable domain: DTGVSQNPRHKITKRGQNVTFRCDPISEHNRLYWYRQTLGQGPEFLTYFQNEAQLEKSRLLSDRFSAERPKGSFSTLEIQRTEQGDSAMYLCASSSGLGVEQFFGPGTRLTVL.

The chain couples TRBV9 to TRBJ2-1; D is tentatively TRBD1 or TRBD2 (5 bases each). In germline, CDR1 is SGDLS, CDR2 YYNGEE. This CDR3 comprises 11 residues. V was clipped by 7 bases and J by 8 bases, with 10 bases between them. The CDR3 loop is CASGGNYEQFF. As DNA, the CDR3 is TGTGCCAGCGGGGGAAATTATGAGCAGTTCTTC.

CDR3 sequence reads: CASSKLGGGYTF. CDR3 DNA sequence: TGTGCCAGCAGTAAATTGGGAGGTGGCTACACCTTC. The chain links TRBV6-5 to TRBJ1-2; D uncertain. The CDR3 is made up of 12 amino acids. V was shortened by 5 bases and J by 7 bases, with 11 bases between the two germline ends. Looked up from germline, CDR1 is MNHEY and CDR2 is SVGAGI.

The gene calls are TRBV28 and TRBJ2-1; D gene unclear. The length of the CDR3 is 13 residues. Germline CDR1 and CDR2: MDHEN and SYDVKM. V was clipped by 2 bases and J by 4 bases, with 6 bases between them. The CDR3 DNA reads TGTGCCAGCAGTTTACCCGGATACAATGAGCAGTTCTTC. This gives the protein CASSLPGYNEQFF.

The rearrangement joins TRBV19 to TRBJ1-6; TRBD1 matches 7 bases. The ends lost 3 bases at V and 7 bases at J; junction bases unmatched: 12. Germline CDR1 LNHDA, CDR2 SQIVND (reference sequence). This CDR3 region has 17 residues. The CDR3: CASSITWGDSENSPLHF. The DNA for the CDR3 is TGTGCCAGTAGTATTACTTGGGGGGACAGTGAAAATTCACCCCTCCACTTT.

The chain joins TRBV7-9 to TRBJ1-1; D remains unclear. The V and J ends lost 1 base and 1 base respectively, with 10 bases between them. The germline V gene encodes CDR1 SEHNR and CDR2 FQNEAQ (reference sequence). This CDR3 contains 15 residues. CDR3: CASSLDRRTNTEAFF. CDR3 DNA: TGTGCCAGCAGCTTAGATCGCAGAACGAACACTGAAGCTTTCTTT.

This chain links TRBV28 with TRBJ1-1; 10 positions match TRBD1. CDR3 length: 15 residues. Unmatched junction bases numbered 7, after V lost 5 bases and J lost 4 bases. CDR1 is MDHEN and CDR2 is SYDVKM in the germline V gene. CDR3 in amino acids: CASSRGGQGSTEAFF. CDR3 DNA: TGTGCCAGCAGTCGGGGGGGACAGGGGAGCACTGAAGCTTTCTTT.